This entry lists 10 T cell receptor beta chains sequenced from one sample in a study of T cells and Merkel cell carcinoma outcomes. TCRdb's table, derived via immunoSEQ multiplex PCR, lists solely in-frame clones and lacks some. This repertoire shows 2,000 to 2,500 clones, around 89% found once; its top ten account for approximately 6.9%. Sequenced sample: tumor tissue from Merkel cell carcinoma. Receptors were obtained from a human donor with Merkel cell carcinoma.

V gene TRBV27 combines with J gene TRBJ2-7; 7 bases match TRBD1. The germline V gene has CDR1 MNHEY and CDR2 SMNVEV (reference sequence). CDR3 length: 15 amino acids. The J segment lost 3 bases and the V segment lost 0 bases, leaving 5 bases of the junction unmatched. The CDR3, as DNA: TGTGCCAGCAGTTTATCGTGGGGACAGTACTACGAGCAGTACTTC. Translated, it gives CASSLSWGQYYEQYF.

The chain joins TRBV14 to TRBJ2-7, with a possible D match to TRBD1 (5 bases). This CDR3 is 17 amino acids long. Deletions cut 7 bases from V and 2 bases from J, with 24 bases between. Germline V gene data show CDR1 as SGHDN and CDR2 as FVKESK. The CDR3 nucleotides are TGTGCCAGCAACCCAACAGGAACCAGGCCACAGGCCTACGAGCAGTACTTC. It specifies CASNPTGTRPQAYEQYF.

Here the CDR3 DNA reads TGTGCCAGCAGCCGAGAAGGTTGGAGGGGGCTCTACGAGCAGTACTTC. Residues: CASSREGWRGLYEQYF. This rearrangement joins TRBV5-6 to TRBJ2-7; tentative D call: TRBD1 (7 bases). Trimming left V 4 bases short and J 3 bases short, with 20 bases between. CDR1 and CDR2 from the germline V gene are SGHDT and YYEEEE. The CDR3 sequence is 16 residues long.

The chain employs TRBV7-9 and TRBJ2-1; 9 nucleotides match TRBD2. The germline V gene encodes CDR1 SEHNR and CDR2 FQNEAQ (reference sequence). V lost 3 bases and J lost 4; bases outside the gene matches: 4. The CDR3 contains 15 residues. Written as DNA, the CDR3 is TGTGCCAGCAGCTTGACTAGCGGAGTATACAATGAGCAGTTCTTC. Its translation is CASSLTSGVYNEQFF.

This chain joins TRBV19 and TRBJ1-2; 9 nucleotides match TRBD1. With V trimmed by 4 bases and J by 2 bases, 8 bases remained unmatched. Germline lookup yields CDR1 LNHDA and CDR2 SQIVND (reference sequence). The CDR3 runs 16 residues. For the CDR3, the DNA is TGTGCCAGTAGTACCCTCCCGGGACAGGGCAACTATGGCTACACCTTC. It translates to CASSTLPGQGNYGYTF.

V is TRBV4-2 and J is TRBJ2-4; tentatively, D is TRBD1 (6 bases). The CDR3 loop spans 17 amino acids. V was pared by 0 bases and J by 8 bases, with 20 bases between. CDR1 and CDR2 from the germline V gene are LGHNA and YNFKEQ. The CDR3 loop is CASSQDLGSEGVDIQYF. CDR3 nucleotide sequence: TGTGCCAGCAGCCAAGATCTGGGTAGCGAGGGGGTAGACATTCAGTACTTC.

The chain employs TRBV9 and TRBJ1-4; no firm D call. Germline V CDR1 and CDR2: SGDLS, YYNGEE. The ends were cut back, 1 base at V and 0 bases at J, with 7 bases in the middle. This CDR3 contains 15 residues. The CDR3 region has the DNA TGTGCCAGCAGCGTATCCAGAACAACTAATGAAAAACTGTTTTTT. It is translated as CASSVSRTTNEKLFF. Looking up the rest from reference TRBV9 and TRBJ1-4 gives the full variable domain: DSGVTQTPKHLITATGQRVTLRCSPRSGDLSVYWYQQSLDQGLQFLIQYYNGEERAKGNILERFSAQQFPDLHSELNLSSLELGDSALYFCASSVSRTTNEKLFFGSGTQLSVL.

DNA for the CDR3: TGTGCCAGCAGCCAAGAAAGGGGTAGTGTACGGCCCCAGCATTTT. This translates into CASSQERGSVRPQHF. The rearrangement uses TRBV4-2 and TRBJ1-5, with D perhaps TRBD1 (5 bases). The CDR3 sequence is 15 residues long. Trimming cost V 0 bases and J 9 bases, with 15 bases left between them. The germline CDR1 and CDR2 sequences are LGHNA and YNFKEQ.

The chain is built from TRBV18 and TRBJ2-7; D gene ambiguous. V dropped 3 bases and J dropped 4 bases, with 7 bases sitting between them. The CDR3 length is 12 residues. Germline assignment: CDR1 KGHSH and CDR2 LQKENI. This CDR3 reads CASSPGAYEQYF. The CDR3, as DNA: TGTGCCAGCTCACCTGGAGCTTACGAGCAGTACTTC.

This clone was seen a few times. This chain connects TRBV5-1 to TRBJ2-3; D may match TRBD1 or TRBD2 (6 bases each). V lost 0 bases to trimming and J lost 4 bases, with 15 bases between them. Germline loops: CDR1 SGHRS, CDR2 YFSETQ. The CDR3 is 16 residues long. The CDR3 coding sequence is TGCGCCAGCAGCTTGGGAGGGGGAGGAAGGTCAGATACGCAGTATTTT. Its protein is CASSLGGGGRSDTQYF.